This T cell receptor beta chain was sequenced in a study of beta chain features in type 1 diabetes. Points from the study as a whole: TCRB CDR3s were moderately but significantly shorter in Type 1 diabetes patients in all four CD4+ subsets.

TCRB transcripts that were expressed got sequenced, as all of the isolated RNA had been reverse transcribed. Using immunoSEQ multiplex PCR, the repertoire was profiled, and TCRdb retains in-frame clones only, with some absent. The sample lists 95,000 to 150,000 clones; 16% were seen once. The length of the CDR3 is 15 residues. CDR1 is SGHRS and CDR2 is YFSETQ in the germline V gene. Trimming cost V 1 base and J 2 bases, with 10 bases left between them. With respect to this clone: The antigen remains undetermined.

The sequence was collected from a man aged 25 to 45 with type 1 diabetes. Sequences were obtained from central memory CD4+ T cells from blood. This sequence joins TRBV5-1 and TRBJ1-5; D not resolved. Here the CDR3 DNA reads TGCGCCAGCAGCTTGTCAGGAGGCGGCAATCAGCCCCAGCATTTT. Its protein is CASSLSGGGNQPQHF. Variable domain in full (rest from reference TRBV5-1 and TRBJ1-5): KAGVTQTPRYLIKTRGQQVTLSCSPISGHRSVSWYQQTPGQGLQFLFEYFSETQRNKGNFPGRFSGRQFSNSRSEMNVSTLELGDSALYLCASSLSGGGNQPQHFGDGTRLSIL.